The entry below gives a single TCR beta chain sequence along with its context. The entry originates in a study of kidney transplant recipient with SARS-CoV-2 infection. TCRdb used MiXCR to reprocess the reads, holding one entry per CDR3 protein. The table records under 300,000 distinct CDR3 sequences, roughly 26% of them present only once. The origin of this receptor is a male patient in his thirties who had COVID-19 and was a kidney transplant recipient. Some T cells may arise from the graft donor. The source material was a blood sample, sampled at baseline and around day 110 from a kidney transplant recipient.

The CDR3 DNA sequence: TGTGCCACCAGTCAGGGGGGATCGGATACGCAGTATTTT. Its protein product is CATSQGGSDTQYF. The J gene is TRBJ2-3, the V gene TRBV24-1, with D possibly matching TRBD1 (7 bases). The CDR3 covers 13 residues. Germline V gene lookup returns CDR1 KGHDR and CDR2 SFDVKD. V lost 6 bases to trimming and J lost 6 bases, with 12 bases between them.